The T cell receptor beta chain under discussion was sequenced for a study of T cells in Graves' hyperthyroidism and ophthalmopathy. Amplification targeted TCR beta CDR3 regions from RNA transcripts. The HTBI set primed first-round TCR CDR3 RT-PCR. TCRdb reanalysed the multiplex PCR reads using MiXCR and keeps one entry per CDR3 protein. There are just over 550,000 distinct CDR3 sequences in the sample; 40% to 55% occur only once, and roughly 8.2% lies in the top ten. This CDR3 comprises 13 residues. The germline CDR1 and CDR2 sequences are SNHLY and FYNNEI. V was cut by 6 bases and J by 5 bases, with 13 bases left in between. This clonotype was counted at least ten times.

This receptor was obtained from a woman in her late teens or twenties with Graves' hyperthyroidism. The rearrangement uses TRBV2 and TRBJ2-5; D is possibly TRBD2 (5 bases). Material: peripheral blood or thyroid tissue (not recorded which). The DNA for the CDR3 is TGTGCCAGCAGCCGTGGCATAGCGGAGACCCAGTACTTC. This sequence encodes CASSRGIAETQYF.